This section outlines one T cell receptor (beta chain) sequence together with its context. The entry originates in a study of blood T cell repertoires in COVID-19. Study context: The samples span acute and convalescent COVID-19 from the United States, Italy and Spain. T cells, B-cell-depleted T cells, or PBMCs provided the cDNA or gDNA that served as material.

Authors' processing steps: Scientists estimated how many nucleated cells there were by amplifying reference gene primers. Using immunoSEQ multiplex PCR, the repertoire was profiled, and TCRdb retains in-frame clones only, with some absent. V, J and clone size are those of that table, while D and trimming were read from the DNA. The sample holds approximately 230,000 clones, 70% to 85% seen once. Sample: peripheral blood. The sequence was obtained from an elderly man with acute or convalescent COVID-19.

CDR3 bases: TGCGCCAGCAGCCAGGCAGGGGCCTTGGAAGGCTACACCTTC. Its translation: CASSQAGALEGYTF. The J gene is TRBJ1-2, the V gene TRBV4-1, with TRBD1 as a possible D gene (6 bases). Trimming took 3 bases from V and 8 from J, leaving 16 bases between them. CDR1 is MGHRA, CDR2 YSYEKL, per germline. This CDR3 spans 14 amino acids.